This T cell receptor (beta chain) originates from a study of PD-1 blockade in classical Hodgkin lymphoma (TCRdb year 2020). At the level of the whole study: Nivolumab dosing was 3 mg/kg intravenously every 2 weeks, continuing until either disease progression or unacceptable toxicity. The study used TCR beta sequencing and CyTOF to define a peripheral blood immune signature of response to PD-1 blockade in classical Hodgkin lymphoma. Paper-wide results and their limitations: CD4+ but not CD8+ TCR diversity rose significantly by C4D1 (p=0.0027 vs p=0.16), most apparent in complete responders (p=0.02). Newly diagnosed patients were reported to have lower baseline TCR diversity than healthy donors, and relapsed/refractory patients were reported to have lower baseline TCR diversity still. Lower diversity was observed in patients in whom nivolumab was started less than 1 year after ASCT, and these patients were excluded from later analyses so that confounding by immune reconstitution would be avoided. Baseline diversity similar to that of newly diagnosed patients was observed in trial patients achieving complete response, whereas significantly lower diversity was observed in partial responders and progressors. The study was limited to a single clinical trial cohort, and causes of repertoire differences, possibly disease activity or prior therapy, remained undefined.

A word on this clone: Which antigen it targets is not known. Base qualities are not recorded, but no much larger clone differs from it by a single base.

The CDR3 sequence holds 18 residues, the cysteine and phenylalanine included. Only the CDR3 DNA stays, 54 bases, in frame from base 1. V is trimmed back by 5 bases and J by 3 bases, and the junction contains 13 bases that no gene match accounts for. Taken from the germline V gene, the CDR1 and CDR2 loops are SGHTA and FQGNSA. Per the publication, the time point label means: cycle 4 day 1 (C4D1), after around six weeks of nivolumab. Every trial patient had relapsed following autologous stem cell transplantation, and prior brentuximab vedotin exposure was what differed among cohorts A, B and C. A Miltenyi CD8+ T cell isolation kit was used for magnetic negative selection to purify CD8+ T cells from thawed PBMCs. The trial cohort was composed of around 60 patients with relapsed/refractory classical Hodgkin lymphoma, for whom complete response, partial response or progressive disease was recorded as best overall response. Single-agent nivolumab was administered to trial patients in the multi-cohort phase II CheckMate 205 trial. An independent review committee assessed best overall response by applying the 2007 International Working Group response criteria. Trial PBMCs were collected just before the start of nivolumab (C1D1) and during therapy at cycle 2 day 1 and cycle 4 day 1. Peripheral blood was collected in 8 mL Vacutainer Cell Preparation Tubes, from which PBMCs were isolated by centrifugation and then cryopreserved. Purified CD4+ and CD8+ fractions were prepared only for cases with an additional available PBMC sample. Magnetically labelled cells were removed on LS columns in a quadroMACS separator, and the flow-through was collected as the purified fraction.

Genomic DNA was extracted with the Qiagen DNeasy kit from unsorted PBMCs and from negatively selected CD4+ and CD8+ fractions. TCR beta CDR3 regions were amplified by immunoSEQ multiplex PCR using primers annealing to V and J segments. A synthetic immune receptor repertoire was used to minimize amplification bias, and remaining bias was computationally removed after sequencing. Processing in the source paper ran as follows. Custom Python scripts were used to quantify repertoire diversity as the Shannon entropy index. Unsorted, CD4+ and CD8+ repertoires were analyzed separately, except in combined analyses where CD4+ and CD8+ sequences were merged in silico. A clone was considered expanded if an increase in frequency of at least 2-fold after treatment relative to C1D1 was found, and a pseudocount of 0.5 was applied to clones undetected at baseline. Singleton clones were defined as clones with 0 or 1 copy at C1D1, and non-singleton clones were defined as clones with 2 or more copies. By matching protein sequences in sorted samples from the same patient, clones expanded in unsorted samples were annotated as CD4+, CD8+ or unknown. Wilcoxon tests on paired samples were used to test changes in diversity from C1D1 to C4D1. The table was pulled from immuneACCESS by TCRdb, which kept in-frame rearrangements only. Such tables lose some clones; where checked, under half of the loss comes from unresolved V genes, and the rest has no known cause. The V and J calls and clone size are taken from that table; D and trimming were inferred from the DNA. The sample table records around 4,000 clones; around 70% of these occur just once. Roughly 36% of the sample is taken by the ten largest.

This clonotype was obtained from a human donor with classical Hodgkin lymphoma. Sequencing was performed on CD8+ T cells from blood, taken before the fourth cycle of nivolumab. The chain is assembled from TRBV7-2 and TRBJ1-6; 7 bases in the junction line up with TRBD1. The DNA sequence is TGTGCCAGCAGCGTCCACCGGGACAGTTTTTTCTATAATTCACCCCTCCACTTT. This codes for CASSVHRDSFFYNSPLHF.